This is a list of T cell receptor beta chains from one sample in a study of multiple sclerosis patients with progressive multifocal leukoencephalopathy. Sequencing used immunoSEQ multiplex PCR; TCRdb keeps in-frame clones, though not all of them. The table has 30,000 or so clones, 75% to 90% seen once. Sequenced material: PBMCs, taken from a patient treated with natalizumab. Receptor source: a woman in her twenties or thirties with progressive multifocal leukoencephalopathy. The CDR3 runs from the conserved cysteine through the conserved F or W. Each record gives: CDR3 protein, J gene, clone size, V gene. The listing skips clone size in some rows; elsewhere it reads once, few, many or a size class.

cdr3_aa: CASSDLAGGQETQYF
j_call: TRBJ2-5
clone_size: NA
v_call: TRBV6-1

cdr3_aa: CSAGTDRRYGYTF
j_call: TRBJ1-2
clone_size: once
v_call: TRBV29-1

cdr3_aa: CASQGSGTGSPEAFF
j_call: TRBJ1-1
clone_size: NA
v_call: TRBV4-1

cdr3_aa: CASSPGQGNTDTQYF
j_call: TRBJ2-3
clone_size: NA
v_call: TRBV2

cdr3_aa: CASSPGGASGSASSYEQYF
j_call: TRBJ2-7
clone_size: NA
v_call: TRBV5-1

cdr3_aa: CASSFRAGAQPQHF
j_call: TRBJ1-5
clone_size: NA
v_call: TRBV28

cdr3_aa: CASSLGTLGEQYF
j_call: TRBJ2-7
clone_size: NA
v_call: TRBV7-8

cdr3_aa: CSVVPGPYEQYF
j_call: TRBJ2-7
clone_size: NA
v_call: TRBV29-1

cdr3_aa: CASSVVDSYPPLGEQYF
j_call: TRBJ2-7
clone_size: NA
v_call: TRBV9

cdr3_aa: CASSGRTGLTNYGYTF
j_call: TRBJ1-2
clone_size: NA
v_call: TRBV6-1

cdr3_aa: CASGGDPGLDTGELFF
j_call: TRBJ2-2
clone_size: NA
v_call: TRBV12-5

cdr3_aa: CASSLLTGTYGYTF
j_call: TRBJ1-2
clone_size: NA
v_call: TRBV2

cdr3_aa: CASSLNLGANVLTF
j_call: TRBJ2-6
clone_size: NA
v_call: TRBV27

cdr3_aa: CASRLAGTPGESEAFF
j_call: TRBJ1-1
clone_size: NA
v_call: TRBV5-1

cdr3_aa: CASIVPGQSDTEAFF
j_call: TRBJ1-1
clone_size: NA
v_call: TRBV28

cdr3_aa: CASSGGRVAYEQYF
j_call: TRBJ2-7
clone_size: NA
v_call: TRBV5-6